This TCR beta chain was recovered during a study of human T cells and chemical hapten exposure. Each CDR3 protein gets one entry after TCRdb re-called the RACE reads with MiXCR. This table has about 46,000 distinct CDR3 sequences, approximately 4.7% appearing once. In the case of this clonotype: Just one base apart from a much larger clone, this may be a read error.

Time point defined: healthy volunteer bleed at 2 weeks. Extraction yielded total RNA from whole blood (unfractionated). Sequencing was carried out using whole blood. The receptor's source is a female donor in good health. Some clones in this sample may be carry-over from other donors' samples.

The CDR3 here is CVSSLYVGTSGEQYF. CDR3 DNA sequence: TGTGTCAGCAGCTTGTATGTAGGTACATCGGGCGAGCAGTACTTC. The V call is TRBV5-6, the J call TRBJ2-7; D remains unclear. CDR1 and CDR2 from the germline V gene are SGHDT and YYEEEE. The CDR3 consists of 15 residues.